This note documents a single T cell receptor (beta chain) sequence. Its antigen is not identified. These data come from a study of radiotherapy plus CTLA-4 blockade in lung cancer. Study results and limitations: After treatment with radiotherapy plus ipilimumab, TCR clones that came from the tumor expanded in blood.

Some clones are missing from TCRdb's copy, which holds only in-frame ones; the method was immunoSEQ multiplex PCR. The sample has over 100,000 clones, more than 80% seen once. The germline V gene encodes CDR1 LNHNV and CDR2 YYDKDF (reference sequence). This CDR3 comprises 15 residues. Trimming took 2 bases from V and 5 from J; bases not matched to a gene: 7. The chain couples TRBV15 to TRBJ2-7; 9 bases fit TRBD1. Sequencing was performed on peripheral blood, taken from a patient treated with radiotherapy plus ipilimumab. This receptor was obtained from a human donor with non-small cell lung cancer that progressed on radiotherapy plus ipilimumab. The CDR3 DNA reads TGTGCCACCAGCAGACGGACAGGGGACCTAGACGAGCAGTACTTC. Protein: CATSRRTGDLDEQYF.